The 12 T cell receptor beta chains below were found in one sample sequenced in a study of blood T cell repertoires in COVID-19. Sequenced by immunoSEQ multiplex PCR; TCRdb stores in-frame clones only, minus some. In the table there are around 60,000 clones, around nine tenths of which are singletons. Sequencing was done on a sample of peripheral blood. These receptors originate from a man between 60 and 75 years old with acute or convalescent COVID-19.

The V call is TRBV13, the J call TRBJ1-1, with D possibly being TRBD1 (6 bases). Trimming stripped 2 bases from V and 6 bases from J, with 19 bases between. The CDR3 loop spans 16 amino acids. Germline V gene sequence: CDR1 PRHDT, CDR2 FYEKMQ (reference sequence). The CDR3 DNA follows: TGTGCCAGCAGCTTAAAGGACCGGCAGGGGATTTCTGAAGCTTTCTTT. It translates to CASSLKDRQGISEAFF.

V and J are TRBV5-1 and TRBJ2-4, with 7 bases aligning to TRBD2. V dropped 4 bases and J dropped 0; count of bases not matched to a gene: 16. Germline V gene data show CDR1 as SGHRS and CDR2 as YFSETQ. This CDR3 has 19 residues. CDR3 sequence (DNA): TGCGCCAGCAGCCTTAAGCGGGGCACCGGCCAGGTAGCCAAAAACATTCAGTACTTC. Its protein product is CASSLKRGTGQVAKNIQYF.

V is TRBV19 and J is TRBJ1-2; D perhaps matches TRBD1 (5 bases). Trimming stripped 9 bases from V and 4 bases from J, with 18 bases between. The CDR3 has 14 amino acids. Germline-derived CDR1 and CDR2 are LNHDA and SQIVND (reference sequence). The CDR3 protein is CASQSGGIFYGYTF. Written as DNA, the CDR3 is TGTGCCAGCCAGTCGGGGGGAATATTCTATGGCTACACCTTC.

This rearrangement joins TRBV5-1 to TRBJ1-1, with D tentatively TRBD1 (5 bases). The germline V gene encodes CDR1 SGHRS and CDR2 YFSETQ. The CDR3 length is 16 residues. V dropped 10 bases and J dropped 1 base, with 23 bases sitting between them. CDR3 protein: CASAIGATPRNTEAFF. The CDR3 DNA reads TGCGCCTCTGCTATAGGGGCCACTCCTCGGAACACTGAAGCTTTCTTT.

The CDR3 coding sequence is TGTGCCACCAGTGATTCAACCTCAAAGCGGGAGACCCAGTACTTC. Translating gives CATSDSTSKRETQYF. J is TRBJ2-5 and V is TRBV24-1; a possible D gene is TRBD2 (5 bases). CDR1 is KGHDR, CDR2 SFDVKD, per germline. Deletions cut 2 bases from V and 5 bases from J, with 14 bases between. The CDR3 consists of 15 residues.

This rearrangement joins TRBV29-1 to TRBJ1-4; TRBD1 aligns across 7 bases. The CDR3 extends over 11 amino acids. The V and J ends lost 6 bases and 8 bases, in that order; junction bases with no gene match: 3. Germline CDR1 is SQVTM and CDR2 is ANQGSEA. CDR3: CSVDRAEKLFF. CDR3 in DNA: TGCAGCGTCGACAGGGCGGAAAAACTGTTTTTT. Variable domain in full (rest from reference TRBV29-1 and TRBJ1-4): SAVISQKPSRDICQRGTSLTIQCQVDSQVTMMFWYRQQPGQSLTLIATANQGSEATYESGFVIDKFPISRPNLTFSTLTVSNMSPEDSSIYLCSVDRAEKLFFGSGTQLSVL.

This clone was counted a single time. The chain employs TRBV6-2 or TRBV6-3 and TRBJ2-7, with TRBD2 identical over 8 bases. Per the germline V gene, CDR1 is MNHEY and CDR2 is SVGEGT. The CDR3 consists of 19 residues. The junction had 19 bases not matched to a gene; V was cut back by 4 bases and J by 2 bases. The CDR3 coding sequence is TGTGCCAGCAGTTTCGGAATGTCTAGCGGGCTTCAACAGCCCTACGAGCAGTACTTC. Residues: CASSFGMSSGLQQPYEQYF.

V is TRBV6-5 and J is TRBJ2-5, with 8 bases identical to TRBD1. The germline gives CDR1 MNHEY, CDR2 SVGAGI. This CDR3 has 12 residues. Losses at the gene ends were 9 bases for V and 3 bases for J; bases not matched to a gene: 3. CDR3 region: CASDRGEETQYF. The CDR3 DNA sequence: TGTGCCAGTGACAGGGGAGAAGAGACCCAGTACTTC.

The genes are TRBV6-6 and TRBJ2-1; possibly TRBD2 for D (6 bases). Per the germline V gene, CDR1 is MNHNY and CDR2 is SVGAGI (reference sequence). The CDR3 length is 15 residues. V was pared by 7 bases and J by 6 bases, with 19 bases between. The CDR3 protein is CASTFRTKPCNEQFF. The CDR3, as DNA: TGTGCCAGCACCTTCAGGACTAAGCCTTGCAATGAGCAGTTCTTC.

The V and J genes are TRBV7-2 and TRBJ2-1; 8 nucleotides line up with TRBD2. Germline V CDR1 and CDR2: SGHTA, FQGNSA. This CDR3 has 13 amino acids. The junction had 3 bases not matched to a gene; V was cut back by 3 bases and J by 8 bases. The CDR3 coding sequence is TGTGCCAGCAGCTTCGGACTAGCCCATGAGCAGTTCTTC. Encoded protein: CASSFGLAHEQFF.

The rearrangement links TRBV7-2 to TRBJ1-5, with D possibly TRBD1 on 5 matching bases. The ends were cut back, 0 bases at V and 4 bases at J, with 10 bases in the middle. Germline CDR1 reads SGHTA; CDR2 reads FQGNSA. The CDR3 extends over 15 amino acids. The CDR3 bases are TGTGCCAGCAGCTTAGCGTTTGACAGAAATCAGCCCCAGCATTTT. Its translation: CASSLAFDRNQPQHF.

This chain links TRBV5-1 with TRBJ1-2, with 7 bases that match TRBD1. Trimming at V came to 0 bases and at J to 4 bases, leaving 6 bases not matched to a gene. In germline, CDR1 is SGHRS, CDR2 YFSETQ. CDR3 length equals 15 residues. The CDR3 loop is CASSLGQGKSYGYTF. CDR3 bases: TGCGCCAGCAGCTTGGGACAGGGAAAGTCCTATGGCTACACCTTC. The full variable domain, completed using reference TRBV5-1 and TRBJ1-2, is KAGVTQTPRYLIKTRGQQVTLSCSPISGHRSVSWYQQTPGQGLQFLFEYFSETQRNKGNFPGRFSGRQFSNSRSEMNVSTLELGDSALYLCASSLGQGKSYGYTFGSGTRLTVV.